The 18 T cell receptor beta chains reported below all come from one sample, sequenced in a study of regulatory T cells in long-lasting Graves disease. Time point denoted: newly diagnosed GD, antithyroid drugs for less than 3 months. The TCR library was made from RNA extracted from PBMCs. Construction of the TCR beta libraries employed iRepertoire HTBI primers in conjunction with Arm-PCR of CDR3 regions. In TCRdb, the multiplex PCR reads were re-called with MiXCR into one record per CDR3 protein. The sample lists 400,000 to 500,000 distinct CDR3 sequences; just under 15% were seen once. These data were also filed under a second study, of T cells in Graves' hyperthyroidism and ophthalmopathy.

This sample comprised peripheral blood mononuclear cells (PBMCs), obtained at new diagnosis, from a patient treated with antithyroid drugs. These receptors were obtained from a woman aged 25 to 39 with Graves disease.

This clonotype was counted ten times or more. The chain has TRBV11-2 and TRBJ2-3, with D maybe TRBD2 (6 bases). The germline V and J ends were trimmed by 6 bases and 1 base, with 11 bases remaining between them. CDR3 length: 14 residues. Germline V gene data show CDR1 as SGHAT and CDR2 as FQNNGV. The chain's CDR3 is CASRTWGGTDTQYF. For the CDR3, the DNA is TGTGCCAGCAGGACTTGGGGGGGCACAGATACGCAGTATTTT.

There are many counts of this clonotype. The chain couples TRBV10-3 to TRBJ1-1, with D tentatively TRBD1 (5 bases). From germline, CDR1 is ENHRY and CDR2 SYGVKD. Trimming stripped 5 bases from V and 3 bases from J, with 19 bases between. CDR3 size: 16 residues. The chain's CDR3 is CAISTGQDRIHTEAFF. The CDR3 DNA reads TGTGCCATCAGTACGGGGCAGGACCGCATCCACACTGAAGCTTTCTTT.

This clonotype has a count of ten or more. This chain joins TRBV5-1 and TRBJ2-1; 11 bases match TRBD2. This CDR3 is built from 16 residues. Looked up from germline, CDR1 is SGHRS and CDR2 is YFSETQ. J was trimmed by 7 bases and V by 3 bases; bases with no gene match: 9. DNA of the CDR3: TGCGCCAGCAGCTCCCGACTAGCGGGGAGGGGGAATGAGCAGTTCTTC. It translates to CASSSRLAGRGNEQFF. The variable domain in full, completed from reference TRBV5-1 and TRBJ2-1, reads KAGVTQTPRYLIKTRGQQVTLSCSPISGHRSVSWYQQTPGQGLQFLFEYFSETQRNKGNFPGRFSGRQFSNSRSEMNVSTLELGDSALYLCASSSRLAGRGNEQFFGPGTRLTVL.

This clonotype was seen a few times. The V gene is TRBV19, the J gene TRBJ1-2, with D tentatively TRBD1 (5 bases). V was pared by 5 bases and J by 4 bases, with 11 bases between. Germline V gives CDR1 LNHDA, CDR2 SQIVND (reference sequence). This CDR3 contains 13 residues. The CDR3 coding sequence is TGTGCCAGTAGTGTACGGGACTCCTATGGCTACACCTTC. It specifies CASSVRDSYGYTF.

This clonotype has ten or more counts. The rearrangement uses TRBV18 and TRBJ2-3, with D tentatively TRBD1 (5 bases). V lost 3 bases to trimming and J lost 1 base, with 11 bases between them. In germline, CDR1 is KGHSH, CDR2 LQKENI. This CDR3 is 15 amino acids long. The CDR3 is CASSPPTARTDTQYF. Here the CDR3 DNA reads TGTGCCAGCTCACCTCCGACAGCGCGCACAGATACGCAGTATTTT.

This clonotype was counted ten times or more. This chain joins TRBV6-1 and TRBJ2-7; no firm D call. V was trimmed by 7 bases and J by 3 bases, leaving 4 bases between them. The germline gives CDR1 MNHNS, CDR2 SASEGT. CDR3 length: 10 residues. CDR3 sequence (DNA): TGTGCCAGCAATGGCTACGAGCAGTACTTC. Its protein is CASNGYEQYF.

This clonotype appeared a few times. The chain uses TRBV9 and TRBJ2-3, with a possible D match to TRBD2 (5 bases). V was clipped by 3 bases and J by 1 base, with 9 bases between them. The germline gives CDR1 SGDLS, CDR2 YYNGEE. This CDR3 is built from 14 residues. For the CDR3, the DNA is TGTGCCAGCAGCGCCCACGGGGGCACAGATACGCAGTATTTT. Protein: CASSAHGGTDTQYF.

This clonotype was seen more than once but under ten times. The chain is built from TRBV9 and TRBJ2-3; 7 positions agree with TRBD1. The CDR3 consists of 15 residues. J was trimmed by 2 bases and V by 4 bases; bases with no gene match: 7. Germline-derived CDR1 and CDR2 are SGDLS and YYNGEE. The CDR3 nucleotides are TGTGCCAGCAGCTCTCGACAGGGAGACACAGATACGCAGTATTTT. Its protein product is CASSSRQGDTDTQYF.

Many counts were recorded for this clonotype. The chain uses TRBV3-1 and TRBJ2-5; 7 nucleotides align to TRBD1. CDR1 and CDR2 (germline): LGHDT, YNNKEL (reference sequence). CDR3 length: 17 amino acids. Unmatched junction bases numbered 13, after V lost 4 bases and J lost 2 bases. The CDR3 region is CASSLGDSPLGQETQYF. As DNA, the CDR3 is TGTGCCAGCAGCCTAGGGGACAGTCCACTTGGGCAAGAGACCCAGTACTTC.

This chain links TRBV9 with TRBJ2-3; D is unclear. Between the trimmed V and J ends, which lost 0 bases and 4 bases, there was a span of 9 bases. The germline CDR1 and CDR2 sequences are SGDLS and YYNGEE. The CDR3 consists of 14 residues. The CDR3 loop reads CASSVEVGADTQYF. The CDR3 DNA sequence: TGTGCCAGCAGCGTAGAAGTAGGAGCAGATACGCAGTATTTT.

This clonotype has at least ten counts. The chain employs TRBV11-2 and TRBJ2-3; TRBD1 matches at 11 bases. J was trimmed by 3 bases and V by 3 bases; bases with no gene match: 2. Germline assignment: CDR1 SGHAT and CDR2 FQNNGV. The CDR3 is 15 amino acids. The CDR3 bases are TGTGCCAGCAGCTTGGGACAGGGGGAAACAGATACGCAGTATTTT. This codes for CASSLGQGETDTQYF.

The table lists this clonotype with many counts. V gene TRBV20-1 combines with J gene TRBJ1-2, with D unresolved. V gave up 3 bases and J gave up 7 bases, with 12 bases separating them. CDR3 length: 12 residues. Germline CDR1 reads DFQATT; CDR2 reads SNEGSKA (reference sequence). The CDR3: CSASRYDGGYTF. The DNA of the CDR3 is TGCAGTGCTAGTCGGTATGACGGTGGCTACACCTTC.

Many counts were recorded for this clonotype. The genes are TRBV3-1 and TRBJ2-5, with 12 nucleotides matching TRBD2. The J segment lost 5 bases and the V segment lost 3 bases, leaving 7 bases of the junction unmatched. The CDR3 totals 16 residues. Looked up from germline, CDR1 is LGHDT and CDR2 is YNNKEL (reference sequence). CDR3 sequence: CASSQDGLAGRETQYF. Here the CDR3 DNA reads TGTGCCAGCAGCCAGGATGGACTAGCGGGAAGGGAGACCCAGTACTTC.

At least ten counts were recorded for this clonotype. This chain uses TRBV12-3 or TRBV12-4 with TRBJ2-1; no clear D. The CDR3 sequence is 10 residues long. V was clipped by 10 bases and J by 5 bases, with 6 bases between them. The CDR3 protein is CAILDNEQFF. The CDR3 nucleotides read TGTGCCATCCTAGACAATGAGCAGTTCTTC.

The V call is TRBV5-4, the J call TRBJ2-2, with D possibly TRBD2 on 6 matching bases. CDR1 is SGHNT and CDR2 is YYREEE in the germline V gene (reference sequence). Deletions cut 4 bases from V and 3 bases from J, with 13 bases between. The CDR3 consists of 15 residues. DNA for the CDR3: TGTGCCAGCAGCGACCGGGACTTAGACACCGGGGAGCTGTTTTTT. This sequence encodes CASSDRDLDTGELFF.

Only a few counts were recorded for this clonotype. This chain joins TRBV29-1 and TRBJ2-1, with D perhaps TRBD2 (6 bases). Trimming removed 0 bases from V and 0 bases from J, with 15 bases in between. CDR3 length equals 17 residues. Germline CDR1 SQVTM, CDR2 ANQGSEA. CDR3 loop: CSVEDGGMRDSYNEQFF. CDR3 bases: TGCAGCGTTGAAGATGGGGGTATGCGGGACTCCTACAATGAGCAGTTCTTC.

In this sample, this clonotype turned up many times. CDR3 region: CASSPRQGKTEAFF. CDR3 DNA: TGTGCCAGCAGCCCAAGACAGGGGAAAACTGAAGCTTTCTTT. The chain recombines TRBV11-2 with TRBJ1-1; the match to TRBD1 covers 8 bases. Unmatched junction bases numbered 7, after V lost 5 bases and J lost 5 bases. The CDR3 runs to 14 residues. Germline V CDR1 and CDR2: SGHAT, FQNNGV. The entire variable domain, with the rest obtained from reference TRBV11-2 and TRBJ1-1, is as follows: EAGVAQSPRYKIIEKRQSVAFWCNPISGHATLYWYQQILGQGPKLLIQFQNNGVVDDSQLPKDRFSAERLKGVDSTLKIQPAKLEDSAVYLCASSPRQGKTEAFFGQGTRLTVV.

This clonotype was seen at least ten times. The chain couples TRBV5-1 to TRBJ2-5; D possibly uses TRBD1 or TRBD2 (7 bases each). CDR3 length equals 16 residues. From germline, CDR1 is SGHRS and CDR2 YFSETQ. V lost 0 bases and J 3 bases, leaving 15 bases between the germline ends. The CDR3 DNA reads TGCGCCAGCAGCTTGGAACCAGGGGGGGTTAAAGAGACCCAGTACTTC. It is translated as CASSLEPGGVKETQYF.